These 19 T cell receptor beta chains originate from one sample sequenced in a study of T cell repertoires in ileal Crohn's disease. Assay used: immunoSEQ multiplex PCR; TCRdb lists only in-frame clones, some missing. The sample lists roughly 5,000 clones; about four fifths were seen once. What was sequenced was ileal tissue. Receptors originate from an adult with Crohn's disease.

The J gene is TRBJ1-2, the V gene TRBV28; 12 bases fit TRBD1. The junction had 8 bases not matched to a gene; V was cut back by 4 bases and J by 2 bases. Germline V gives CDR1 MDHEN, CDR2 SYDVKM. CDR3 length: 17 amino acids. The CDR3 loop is CASSSGQGAGLNYGYTF. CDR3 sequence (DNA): TGTGCCAGCAGTTCGGGACAGGGGGCCGGGTTAAACTATGGCTACACCTTC.

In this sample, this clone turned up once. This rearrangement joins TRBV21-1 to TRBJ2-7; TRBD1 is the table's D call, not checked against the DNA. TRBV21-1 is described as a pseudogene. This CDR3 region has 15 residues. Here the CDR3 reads CASSQQGDSTYEQYF. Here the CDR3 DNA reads TGTGCCAGCAGCCAGCAGGGGGACTCAACCTACGAGCAGTACTTC.

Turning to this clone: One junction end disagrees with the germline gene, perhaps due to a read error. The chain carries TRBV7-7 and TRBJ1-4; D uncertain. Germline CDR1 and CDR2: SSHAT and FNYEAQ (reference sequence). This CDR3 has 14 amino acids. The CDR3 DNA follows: TGTGCTAGCAGCCCGACTGCAACTAATGAAAAACTGTTTTTT. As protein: CASSPTATNEKLFF.

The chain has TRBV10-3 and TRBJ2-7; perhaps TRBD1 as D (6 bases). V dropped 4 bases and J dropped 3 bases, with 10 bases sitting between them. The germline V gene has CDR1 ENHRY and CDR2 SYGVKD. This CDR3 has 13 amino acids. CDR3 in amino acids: CAISVNRDYEQYF. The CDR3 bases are TGTGCCATCAGTGTCAACAGGGACTACGAGCAGTACTTC.

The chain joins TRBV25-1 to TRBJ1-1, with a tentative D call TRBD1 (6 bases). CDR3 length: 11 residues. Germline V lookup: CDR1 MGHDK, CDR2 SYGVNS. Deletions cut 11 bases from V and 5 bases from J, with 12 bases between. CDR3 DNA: TGTGCCGTGGGGGGGCAAACTGAAGCTTTCTTT. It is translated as CAVGGQTEAFF.

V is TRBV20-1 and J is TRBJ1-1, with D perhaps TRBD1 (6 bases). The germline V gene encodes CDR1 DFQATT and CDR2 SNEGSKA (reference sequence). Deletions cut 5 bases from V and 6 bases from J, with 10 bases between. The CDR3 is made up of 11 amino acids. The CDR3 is CSAPRGSEAFF. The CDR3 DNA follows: TGCAGTGCTCCAAGGGGGTCTGAAGCTTTCTTT.

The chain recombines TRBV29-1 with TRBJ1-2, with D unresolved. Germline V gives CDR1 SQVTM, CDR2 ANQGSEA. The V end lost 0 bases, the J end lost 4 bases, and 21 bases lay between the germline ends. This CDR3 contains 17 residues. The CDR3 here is CSVEDHFPGQDCYGYTF. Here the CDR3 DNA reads TGCAGCGTTGAAGACCACTTTCCTGGTCAAGACTGCTATGGCTACACCTTC. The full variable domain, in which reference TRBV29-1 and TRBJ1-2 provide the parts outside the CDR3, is SAVISQKPSRDICQRGTSLTIQCQVDSQVTMMFWYRQQPGQSLTLIATANQGSEATYESGFVIDKFPISRPNLTFSTLTVSNMSPEDSSIYLCSVEDHFPGQDCYGYTFGSGTRLTVV.

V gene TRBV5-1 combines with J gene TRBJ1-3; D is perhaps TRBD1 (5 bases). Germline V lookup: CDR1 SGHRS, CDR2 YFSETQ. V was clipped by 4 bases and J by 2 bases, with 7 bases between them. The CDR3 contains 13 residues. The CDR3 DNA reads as TGCGCCAGCAGCCCGGGGGCTGGAAACACCATATATTTT. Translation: CASSPGAGNTIYF.

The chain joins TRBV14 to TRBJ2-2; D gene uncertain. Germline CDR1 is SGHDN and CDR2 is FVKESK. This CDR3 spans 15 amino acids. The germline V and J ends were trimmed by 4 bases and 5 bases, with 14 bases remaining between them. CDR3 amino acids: CASSPLELYTGELFF. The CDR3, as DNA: TGTGCCAGCAGCCCCCTTGAGCTCTATACCGGGGAGCTGTTTTTT.

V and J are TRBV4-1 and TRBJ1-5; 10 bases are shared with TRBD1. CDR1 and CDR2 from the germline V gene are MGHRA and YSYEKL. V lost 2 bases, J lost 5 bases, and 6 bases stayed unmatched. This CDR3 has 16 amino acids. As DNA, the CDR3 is TGCGCCAGCAGCCAAAAAGGGACAGGGGAAGATCAGCCCCAGCATTTT. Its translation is CASSQKGTGEDQPQHF.

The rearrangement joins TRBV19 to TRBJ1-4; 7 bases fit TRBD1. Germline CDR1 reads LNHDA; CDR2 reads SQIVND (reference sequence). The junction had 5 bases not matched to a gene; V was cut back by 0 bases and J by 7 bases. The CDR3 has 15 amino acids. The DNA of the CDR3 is TGTGCCAGTAGTATAGAAGCAGGGGGAGGTGAAAAACTGTTTTTT. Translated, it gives CASSIEAGGGEKLFF.

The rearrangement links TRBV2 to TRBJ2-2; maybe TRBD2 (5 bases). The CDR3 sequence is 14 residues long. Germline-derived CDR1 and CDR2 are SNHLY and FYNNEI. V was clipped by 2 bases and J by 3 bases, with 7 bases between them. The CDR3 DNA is TGTGCCAGCAGTGAACGAGGGTACACCGGGGAGCTGTTTTTT. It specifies CASSERGYTGELFF. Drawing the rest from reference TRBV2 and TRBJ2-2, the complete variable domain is EPEVTQTPSHQVTQMGQEVILRCVPISNHLYFYWYRQILGQKVEFLVSFYNNEISEKSEIFDDQFSVERPDGSNFTLKIRSTKLEDSAMYFCASSERGYTGELFFGEGSRLTVL.

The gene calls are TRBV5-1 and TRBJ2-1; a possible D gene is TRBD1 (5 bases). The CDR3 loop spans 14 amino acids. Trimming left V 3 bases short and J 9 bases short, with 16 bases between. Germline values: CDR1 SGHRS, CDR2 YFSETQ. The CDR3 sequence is CASSSGSWGREQFF. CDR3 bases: TGCGCCAGCAGCTCCGGGTCTTGGGGCCGTGAGCAGTTCTTC.

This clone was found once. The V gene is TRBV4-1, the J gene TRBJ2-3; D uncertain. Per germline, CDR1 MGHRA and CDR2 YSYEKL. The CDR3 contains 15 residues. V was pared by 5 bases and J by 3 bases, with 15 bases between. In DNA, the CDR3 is TGCGCCAGCAGCTCCTGGGCCCACGCGACAGATACGCAGTATTTT. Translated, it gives CASSSWAHATDTQYF.

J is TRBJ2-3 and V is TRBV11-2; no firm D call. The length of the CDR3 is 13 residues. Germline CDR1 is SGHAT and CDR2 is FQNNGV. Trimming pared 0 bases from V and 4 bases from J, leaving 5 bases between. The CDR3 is CASSLDRADTQYF. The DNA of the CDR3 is TGTGCCAGCAGCTTAGATCGGGCAGATACGCAGTATTTT.

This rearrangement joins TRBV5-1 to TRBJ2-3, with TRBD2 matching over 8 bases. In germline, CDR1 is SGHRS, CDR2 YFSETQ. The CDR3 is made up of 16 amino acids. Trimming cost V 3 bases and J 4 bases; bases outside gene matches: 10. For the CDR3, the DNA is TGCGCCAGCAGCTCTGTCAGCGGGGGTGATGCAGATACGCAGTATTTT. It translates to CASSSVSGGDADTQYF.

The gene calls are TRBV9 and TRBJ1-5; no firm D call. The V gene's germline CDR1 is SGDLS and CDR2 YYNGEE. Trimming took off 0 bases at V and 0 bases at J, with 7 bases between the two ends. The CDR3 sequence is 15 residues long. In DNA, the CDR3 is TGTGCCAGCAGCGTAGACGGGTATAGCAATCAGCCCCAGCATTTT. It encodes CASSVDGYSNQPQHF.

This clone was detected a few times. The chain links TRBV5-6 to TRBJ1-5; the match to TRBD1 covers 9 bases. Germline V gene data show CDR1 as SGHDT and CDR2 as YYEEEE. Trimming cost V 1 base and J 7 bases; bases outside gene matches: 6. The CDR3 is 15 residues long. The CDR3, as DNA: TGTGCCAGCAGCTTGTTGGGACAGGGACAACAGCCCCAGCATTTT. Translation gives CASSLLGQGQQPQHF.

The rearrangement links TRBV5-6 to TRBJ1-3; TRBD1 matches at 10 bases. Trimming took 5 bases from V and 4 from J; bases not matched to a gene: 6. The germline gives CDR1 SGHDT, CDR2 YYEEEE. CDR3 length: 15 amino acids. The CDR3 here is CASRRDRGSGNTIYF. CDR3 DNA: TGTGCCAGCAGGAGGGACAGGGGATCGGGAAACACCATATATTTT.